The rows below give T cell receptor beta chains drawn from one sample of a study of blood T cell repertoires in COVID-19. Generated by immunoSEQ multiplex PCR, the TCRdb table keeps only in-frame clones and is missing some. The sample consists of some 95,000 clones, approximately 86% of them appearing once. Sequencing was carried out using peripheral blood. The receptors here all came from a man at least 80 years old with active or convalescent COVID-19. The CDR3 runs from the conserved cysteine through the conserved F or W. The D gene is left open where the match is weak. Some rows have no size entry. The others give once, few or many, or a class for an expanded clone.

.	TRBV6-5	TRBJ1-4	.	CASSYGGNEKLFF	TGTGCCAGCAGTTACGGCGGTAATGAAAAACTGTTTTTT
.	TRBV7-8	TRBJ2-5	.	CASSHPTETQETQYF	TGTGCCAGCAGCCACCCGACAGAAACCCAAGAGACCCAGTACTTC
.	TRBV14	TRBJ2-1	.	CASSPLVGYIYNEQFF	TGTGCCAGCAGCCCCTTAGTCGGGTATATCTACAATGAGCAGTTCTTC
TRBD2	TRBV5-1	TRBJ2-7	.	CASSSPGLAGTPYEQYF	TGCGCCAGCAGCTCCCCTGGACTAGCGGGTACGCCCTACGAGCAGTACTTC
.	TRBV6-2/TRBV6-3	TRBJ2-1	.	CASSYGRDAYNEQFF	TGTGCCAGCAGTTATGGGCGGGACGCCTACAATGAGCAGTTCTTC
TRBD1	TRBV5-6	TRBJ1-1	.	CASSLEVGGQGLNTEAFF	TGTGCCAGCAGCTTGGAAGTAGGGGGACAGGGACTGAACACTGAAGCTTTCTTT
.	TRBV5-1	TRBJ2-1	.	CASSLGSYNEQFF	TGCGCCAGCAGCTTGGGCAGTTACAATGAGCAGTTCTTC
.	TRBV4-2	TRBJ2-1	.	CASSNLGVVGSYNEQFF	TGTGCCAGCAGCAACCTAGGGGTAGTGGGCTCCTACAATGAGCAGTTCTTC
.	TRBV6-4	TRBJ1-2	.	CASSDGRGYGYTF	TGTGCCAGCAGTGATGGCAGGGGTTATGGCTACACCTTC
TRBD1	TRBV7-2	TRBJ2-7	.	CASSLAGTGGYEQYF	TGTGCCAGCAGCTTAGCCGGGACAGGGGGGTACGAGCAGTACTTC
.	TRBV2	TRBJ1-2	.	CASSEEGGYTF	TGTGCCAGCAGCGAGGAGGGGGGCTACACCTTC
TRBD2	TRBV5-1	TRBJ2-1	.	CASSLALASGRAGQFF	TGCGCCAGCAGCTTGGCCTTGGCTAGCGGGAGGGCCGGGCAGTTCTTC
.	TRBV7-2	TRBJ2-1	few	CASRPGGSAEQFF	TGTGCCAGCAGACCAGGGGGGTCTGCTGAGCAGTTCTTC
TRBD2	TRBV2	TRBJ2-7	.	CASRGLAGYYEQYF	TGTGCCAGCAGGGGACTAGCGGGGTACTACGAGCAGTACTTC
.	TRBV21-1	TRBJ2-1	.	CASSKVYRDNNPYNEQFF	TGTGCCAGCAGCAAAGTTTACAGGGACAACAATCCATACAATGAGCAGTTCTTC
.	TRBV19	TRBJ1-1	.	CASSLEGVITEAFF	TGTGCCAGTAGTCTCGAAGGGGTTATCACTGAAGCTTTCTTT
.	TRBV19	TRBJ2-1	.	CASRKGLTHNEQFF	TGTGCCAGTAGAAAAGGACTCACGCACAATGAGCAGTTCTTC
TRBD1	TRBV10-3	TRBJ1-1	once	CAIRDSRSDTEAFF	TGTGCCATCCGGGACAGCCGTTCCGACACTGAAGCTTTCTTT
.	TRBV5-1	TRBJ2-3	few	CASRSYALLDTQYF	TGCGCCAGCAGATCCTACGCGTTATTAGATACGCAGTATTTT
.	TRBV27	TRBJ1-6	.	CASSLFSNNSPLHF	TGTGCCAGCAGTTTATTCAGTAATAATTCACCCCTCCACTTT
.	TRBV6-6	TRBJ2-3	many	CASSAAGRTDTQYF	TGTGCCAGCAGTGCGGCGGGGCGCACAGATACGCAGTATTTT
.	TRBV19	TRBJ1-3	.	CASSPRRSPTIRSGNTIYF	TGTGCCAGTAGTCCCCGGAGGTCCCCGACAATTAGATCTGGAAACACCATATATTTT
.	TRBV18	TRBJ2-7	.	CASSPPTSYEQYF	TGTGCCAGCTCACCACCGACATCATACGAGCAGTACTTC
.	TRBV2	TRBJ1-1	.	CASRAEAEAFF	TGTGCCAGCAGGGCGGAAGCTGAAGCTTTCTTT
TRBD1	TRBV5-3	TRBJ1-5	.	CARSFGDRGLIGNQPQHF	TGTGCCAGAAGCTTTGGTGACAGGGGGCTGATCGGCAATCAGCCCCAGCATTTT
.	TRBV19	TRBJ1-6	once	CASSIAVSVSGSPLHF	TGTGCCAGTAGTATCGCTGTCAGCGTCTCAGGGTCACCCCTCCACTTT
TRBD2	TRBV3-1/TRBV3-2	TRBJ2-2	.	CASSQEIRGLAGGSGELFF	TGTGCCAGCAGCCAAGAAATCCGAGGACTAGCGGGAGGATCCGGGGAGCTGTTTTTT
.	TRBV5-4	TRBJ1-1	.	CASMRQVNTEAFF	TGTGCCAGCATGAGACAAGTGAACACTGAAGCTTTCTTT